The 30 T cell receptor beta chains below were found in one sample sequenced in a study of blood T cells in healthy people across ages. Next came a second PCR, run for about 7 to 12 cycles, which used a sample-barcoded 5' primer along with a J-beta primer mix. TCRdb independently ran MiXCR on the 5' RACE reads; one entry per CDR3 protein. Found here are about 1.8 million distinct CDR3 sequences, less than 50% of them singletons; the top ten hold around 2.1%. Sequencing input: blood. All receptors come from a woman aged 40 to 50 in good health.

V and J are TRBV11-1 and TRBJ2-2; D uncertain. The CDR3 spans 17 residues. Between the trimmed V and J ends, which lost 6 bases and 3 bases, there was a span of 20 bases. CDR1 and CDR2 (germline): SGHAT, FQDESV (reference sequence). CDR3 DNA sequence: TGTGCCAGCAGGTATCCGAGGCTAGGTACAGACACCGGGGAGCTGTTTTTT. It yields the protein CASRYPRLGTDTGELFF.

The chain links TRBV20-1 to TRBJ2-5, with 8 bases fitting TRBD1. The junction had 19 bases not matched to a gene; V was cut back by 6 bases and J by 1 base. This CDR3 has 18 residues. Germline V gene data show CDR1 as DFQATT and CDR2 as SNEGSKA (reference sequence). In nucleotides, the CDR3 is TGCAGTGCCAGGTCCCCCAAACCTCGAACAGGGGGCCAAGAGACCCAGTACTTC. The encoded protein is CSARSPKPRTGGQETQYF.

This clonotype was detected only a few times. The chain combines TRBV6-1 with TRBJ1-2; possible D gene TRBD1, 5 bases. The ends were cut back, 1 base at V and 5 bases at J, with 14 bases in the middle. The germline V gene has CDR1 MNHNS and CDR2 SASEGT. The CDR3 is made up of 15 amino acids. DNA of the CDR3: TGTGCCAGCAGTGAAGACGCAGGGAGGTGGTATGGCTACACCTTC. It translates to CASSEDAGRWYGYTF.

This chain uses TRBV4-3 with TRBJ2-5, with no clear D. Germline CDR1 LGHNA, CDR2 YSLEER. V was pared by 2 bases and J by 0 bases, with 10 bases between. This CDR3 comprises 15 residues. The CDR3 DNA follows: TGCGCCAGCAGCCAAACGCCCTTGGACCAAGAGACCCAGTACTTC. Residues: CASSQTPLDQETQYF.

This clonotype was recorded once. The junction departs from the called germline gene at one end, perhaps through a read error. The rearrangement links TRBV6-5 to TRBJ1-6, with 7 bases matching TRBD1. The CDR3 covers 14 residues. From germline, CDR1 is MNHEY and CDR2 SVGAGI. CDR3 in amino acids: CTSSLQGNNSPLHF. CDR3 sequence (DNA): TGTACCAGCAGTTTACAGGGGAATAATTCACCCCTCCACTTT.

The chain carries TRBV29-1 and TRBJ1-1; TRBD1 agrees at 7 bases. In germline, CDR1 is SQVTM, CDR2 ANQGSEA. After removal of 3 bases from V and 10 bases from J, the junction contained 8 bases not matched to a gene. The CDR3 is 12 amino acids. CDR3 residues: CSVEGTDRGAFF. The DNA of the CDR3 is TGCAGCGTTGAGGGGACAGACCGTGGAGCTTTCTTT.

The sample holds a few counts of this clonotype. V and J are TRBV20-1 and TRBJ2-7; 7 positions match TRBD2. Per the germline V gene, CDR1 is DFQATT and CDR2 is SNEGSKA (reference sequence). V lost 0 bases and J lost 7; bases outside the gene matches: 12. The CDR3 loop spans 15 amino acids. The CDR3 spells CSARDPPRGEGEQYF. For the CDR3, the DNA is TGCAGTGCTAGAGATCCGCCCCGGGGGGAGGGTGAGCAGTACTTC.

This clonotype has only a few counts. The genes are TRBV27 and TRBJ2-3; no clear D. Trimming pared 4 bases from V and 0 bases from J, leaving 8 bases between. The CDR3 consists of 14 residues. Germline V gene sequence: CDR1 MNHEY, CDR2 SMNVEV (reference sequence). The CDR3 is CASSYFASTDTQYF. DNA of the CDR3: TGTGCCAGCAGTTACTTCGCTAGCACAGATACGCAGTATTTT.

The gene calls are TRBV5-5 and TRBJ2-2, with 7 bases matching TRBD2. Losses at the gene ends were 4 bases for V and 2 bases for J; bases not matched to a gene: 5. Germline V gene sequence: CDR1 SGHKS, CDR2 YYEKEE (reference sequence). This CDR3 contains 15 residues. CDR3 sequence (DNA): TGTGCCAGCAGCCGGCGGGGGACTAACACCGGGGAGCTGTTTTTT. Its translation: CASSRRGTNTGELFF. Drawing the rest from reference TRBV5-5 and TRBJ2-2, the complete variable domain is DAGVTQSPTHLIKTRGQQVTLRCSPISGHKSVSWYQQVLGQGPQFIFQYYEKEERGRGNFPDRFSARQFPNYSSELNVNALLLGDSALYLCASSRRGTNTGELFFGEGSRLTVL.

The V call is TRBV20-1, the J call TRBJ1-5; D is unclear. There are 15 residues in the CDR3. In germline, CDR1 is DFQATT, CDR2 SNEGSKA (reference sequence). V was trimmed by 0 bases and J by 0 bases, leaving 9 bases between them. CDR3 sequence reads: CSAREAENSNQPQHF. The CDR3 DNA sequence: TGCAGTGCTAGAGAGGCGGAGAATAGCAATCAGCCCCAGCATTTT.

This clonotype came up a few times. Here the CDR3 reads CASSVAVAPIYGYTF. DNA of the CDR3: TGTGCCAGCAGCGTAGCAGTTGCTCCGATCTATGGCTACACCTTC. The J gene is TRBJ1-2, the V gene TRBV9; D unclear. Germline V gives CDR1 SGDLS, CDR2 YYNGEE. V lost 0 bases and J lost 4, with 13 bases in between. The CDR3 runs to 15 residues.

The J gene is TRBJ1-1, the V gene TRBV29-1, with TRBD1 identical over 9 bases. The germline V gene has CDR1 SQVTM and CDR2 ANQGSEA. The V and J ends lost 2 bases and 5 bases, in that order; junction bases with no gene match: 6. The CDR3 spans 14 residues. The CDR3 reads CSVERDRGRTEAFF. The CDR3 DNA follows: TGCAGCGTTGAAAGAGACAGGGGGAGAACTGAAGCTTTCTTT.

The chain recombines TRBV7-2 with TRBJ2-6; D gene ambiguous. Germline CDR1 reads SGHTA; CDR2 reads FQGNSA. The V end was cut by 11 bases, the J end by 1 base, with 18 bases between. CDR3 length equals 16 residues. CDR3 DNA sequence: TGTGCCTGCACCTACCCGTTACCGTCTGGGGCCAACGTCCTGACTTTC. Translation: CACTYPLPSGANVLTF.

The V call is TRBV24-1, the J call TRBJ2-3; TRBD1 aligns across 7 bases. This CDR3 spans 14 amino acids. Germline loops: CDR1 KGHDR, CDR2 SFDVKD. With 7 bases clipped from V and 1 base from J, the junction kept 4 bases outside the gene matches. The CDR3 loop is CATRATGGTDTQYF. CDR3 coding DNA: TGTGCCACCAGGGCCACAGGGGGCACAGATACGCAGTATTTT.

This clonotype turned up a few times. The V call is TRBV7-2, the J call TRBJ2-1; 7 bases map to TRBD1. Germline V CDR1 and CDR2: SGHTA, FQGNSA. CDR3 length equals 16 residues. With V trimmed by 1 base and J by 6 bases, 9 bases remained unmatched. This CDR3 reads CASSLDTGAPINEQFF. CDR3 sequence (DNA): TGTGCCAGCAGCTTAGATACAGGGGCGCCTATCAATGAGCAGTTCTTC.

V gene TRBV5-1 combines with J gene TRBJ2-4; 7 positions match TRBD1. J gave up 4 bases and V 2 bases, and 6 bases lay outside the gene matches. The germline V gene encodes CDR1 SGHRS and CDR2 YFSETQ. This CDR3 is 15 amino acids long. CDR3 protein: CASSLTGTEKNIQYF. The CDR3 region has the DNA TGCGCCAGCAGCTTAACCGGGACAGAGAAAAACATTCAGTACTTC.

Worth noting for this clonotype: Just one base apart from a much larger clone, this may be a read error. The chain couples TRBV6-5 to TRBJ1-2; 8 nucleotides align to TRBD1. After removal of 0 bases from V and 3 bases from J, the junction contained 0 bases not matched to a gene. The CDR3 extends over 14 amino acids. CDR1 is MNHEY, CDR2 SVGAGI, per germline. CDR3 DNA: TGTGCCAGCAGTTACTCGGGACAGGACTATGGCTACACCTTC. This sequence encodes CASSYSGQDYGYTF.

Points on this clonotype: The junction departs from the called germline gene at one end, perhaps through a read error. This rearrangement joins TRBV20-1 to TRBJ2-3; 7 positions match TRBD2. This CDR3 region has 14 residues. Looked up from germline, CDR1 is DFQATT and CDR2 is SNEGSKA (reference sequence). CDR3: CSARDGAGVDTRYF. The CDR3 DNA reads TGCAGTGCTAGAGACGGGGCGGGGGTTGATACGCGGTATTTT.

This chain joins TRBV14 and TRBJ1-2; no clear D. V was pared by 0 bases and J by 1 base, with 6 bases between. Germline CDR1 reads SGHDN; CDR2 reads FVKESK. The CDR3 extends over 14 amino acids. The CDR3 DNA follows: TGTGCCAGCAGCCAAGAAATCAGTAACTATGGCTACACCTTC. Amino acids: CASSQEISNYGYTF. The full variable domain, completed using reference TRBV14 and TRBJ1-2, is EAGVTQFPSHSVIEKGQTVTLRCDPISGHDNLYWYRRVMGKEIKFLLHFVKESKQDESGMPNNRFLAERTGGTYSTLKVQPAELEDSGVYFCASSQEISNYGYTFGSGTRLTVV.

This rearrangement joins TRBV7-2 to TRBJ2-7; maybe TRBD2 (6 bases). The CDR3 runs to 14 residues. The germline V gene encodes CDR1 SGHTA and CDR2 FQGNSA. Trimming removed 1 base at V and 4 bases at J, with 11 bases between. The CDR3 bases are TGTGCCAGCAGCTTAGAATTGGGGGGTTACGAGCAGTACTTC. This translates into CASSLELGGYEQYF. Filled out from reference TRBV7-2 and TRBJ2-7, the complete variable domain reads GAGVSQSPSNKVTEKGKDVELRCDPISGHTALYWYRQSLGQGLEFLIYFQGNSAPDKSGLPSDRFSAERTGGSVSTLTIQRTQQEDSAVYLCASSLELGGYEQYFGPGTRLTVT.

The chain couples TRBV4-3 to TRBJ2-5, with TRBD2 identical over 7 bases. This CDR3 region has 13 residues. CDR1 is LGHNA, CDR2 YSLEER, per germline. After removal of 0 bases from V and 11 bases from J, the junction contained 6 bases not matched to a gene. Here the CDR3 DNA reads TGCGCCAGCAGCCAAGATCTGCTCGGGGGGCAGTACTTC. Protein: CASSQDLLGGQYF.

The V gene is TRBV25-1, the J gene TRBJ2-1, with 10 bases aligning to TRBD2. From germline, CDR1 is MGHDK and CDR2 SYGVNS. The CDR3 runs 14 residues. Trimming at V came to 6 bases and at J to 3 bases, leaving 2 bases not matched to a gene. CDR3 DNA: TGTGCCAGCAGGACTAGCGGGCTCTACAATGAGCAGTTCTTC. This codes for CASRTSGLYNEQFF.

The chain carries TRBV24-1 and TRBJ2-3; 9 bases map to TRBD2. This CDR3 spans 15 amino acids. In germline, CDR1 is KGHDR, CDR2 SFDVKD. Trimming cost V 7 bases and J 0 bases; bases outside gene matches: 4. The CDR3 reads CATSVAGASTDTQYF. The CDR3 region has the DNA TGTGCCACCAGCGTAGCGGGGGCAAGCACAGATACGCAGTATTTT.

This clonotype was counted between two and nine times. CDR3 DNA sequence: TGTGCCAGCAGCCGCGACCCAATCTACAATGAGCAGTTCTTC. Its protein is CASSRDPIYNEQFF. The chain is built from TRBV7-2 and TRBJ2-1; D is undetermined. CDR1 SGHTA and CDR2 FQGNSA come from the germline V gene. The V and J ends lost 5 bases and 3 bases respectively, with 11 bases between them. CDR3 length: 14 amino acids.

In the case of this clonotype: One junction end does not reproduce the germline sequence, and a read error may be involved. V usage is TRBV5-1 and J usage is TRBJ1-1; 10 bases align to TRBD1. Germline assignment: CDR1 SGHRS and CDR2 YFSETQ. The CDR3 extends over 16 amino acids. Here the CDR3 reads CASSLDRGRGNIEAFF. The CDR3 DNA is TGCGCCAGCAGCTTAGACAGGGGGCGAGGAAACATTGAAGCTTTCTTT.

This chain joins TRBV13 and TRBJ2-7, with D possibly being TRBD1 (5 bases). Germline V gene sequence: CDR1 PRHDT, CDR2 FYEKMQ (reference sequence). The CDR3 extends over 14 amino acids. The ends were cut back, 3 bases at V and 5 bases at J, with 14 bases in the middle. CDR3 sequence (DNA): TGTGCCAGCAGCTTCAGGGTTAGTTTCGACGAGCAGTACTTC. This codes for CASSFRVSFDEQYF.

A remark on this clonotype: Mismatch with germline at one junction end may stem from a read error. The chain uses TRBV27 and TRBJ2-5, with D unclear. The DNA end favors TRBJ2-7, so the J call may be wrong. Germline CDR1 reads MNHEY; CDR2 reads SMNVEV (reference sequence). The CDR3 runs to 16 residues. The CDR3 spells CASSQKTLTPSHEQYF. CDR3 in DNA: TGTGCCAGCAGTCAGAAGACACTGACCCCCTCCCACGAGCAGTACTTC.

The rearrangement uses TRBV6-2 or TRBV6-3 and TRBJ2-4; 7 positions match TRBD2. TRBJ2-7 explains the end of the DNA better; the J call may be wrong. Looked up from germline, CDR1 is MNHEY and CDR2 is SVGEGT. The CDR3 totals 11 residues. DNA of the CDR3: TGTGCCAGCGGGAGGGTGAACGAGCAGTACTTC. Encoded protein: CASGRVNEQYF.

This chain links TRBV7-9 with TRBJ2-5, with TRBD2 identical over 8 bases. The CDR3 is 16 residues long. CDR1 SEHNR and CDR2 FQNEAQ come from the germline V gene (reference sequence). The trim removed 2 bases at V and 4 bases at J, leaving 9 bases unmatched. The CDR3 spells CASSLNAGGTGETQYF. In DNA form, the CDR3 reads TGTGCCAGCAGCTTAAACGCGGGGGGCACCGGAGAGACCCAGTACTTC.

The CDR3 DNA reads TGTGCCAGCAGTGGCGACAGGGGCCGGTACTTC. Encoded protein: CASSGDRGRYF. The V call is TRBV2, the J call TRBJ2-7; 8 bases map to TRBD1. The CDR3 runs 11 residues. From germline, CDR1 is SNHLY and CDR2 FYNNEI. V trimming: 4 bases; J trimming: 12 bases; junction bases outside the gene matches: 5.